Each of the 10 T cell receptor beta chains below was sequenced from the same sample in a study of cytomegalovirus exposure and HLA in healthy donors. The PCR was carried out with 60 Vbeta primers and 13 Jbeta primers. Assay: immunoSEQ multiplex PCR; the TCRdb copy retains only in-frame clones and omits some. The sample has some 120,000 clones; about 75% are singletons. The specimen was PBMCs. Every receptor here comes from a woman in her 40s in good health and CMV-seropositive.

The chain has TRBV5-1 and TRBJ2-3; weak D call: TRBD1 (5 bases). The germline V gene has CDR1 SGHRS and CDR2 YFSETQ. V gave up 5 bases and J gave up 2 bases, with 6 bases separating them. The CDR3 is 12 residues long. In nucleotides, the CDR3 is TGCGCCAGCAGAGGGGACACAGATACGCAGTATTTT. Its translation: CASRGDTDTQYF. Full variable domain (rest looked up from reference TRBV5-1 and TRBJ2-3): KAGVTQTPRYLIKTRGQQVTLSCSPISGHRSVSWYQQTPGQGLQFLFEYFSETQRNKGNFPGRFSGRQFSNSRSEMNVSTLELGDSALYLCASRGDTDTQYFGPGTRLTVL.

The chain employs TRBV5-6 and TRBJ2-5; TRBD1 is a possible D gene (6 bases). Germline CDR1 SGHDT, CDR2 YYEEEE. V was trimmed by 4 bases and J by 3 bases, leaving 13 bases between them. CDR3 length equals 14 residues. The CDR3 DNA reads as TGTGCCAGCAGCCTTACGGACAGAGAAGAGACCCAGTACTTC. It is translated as CASSLTDREETQYF.

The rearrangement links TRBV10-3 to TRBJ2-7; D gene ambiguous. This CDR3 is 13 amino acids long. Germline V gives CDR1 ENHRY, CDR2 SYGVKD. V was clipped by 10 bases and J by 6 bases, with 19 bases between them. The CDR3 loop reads CATSRLLSAEQYF. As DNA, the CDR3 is TGTGCCACCTCGAGGCTGCTCTCAGCCGAGCAGTACTTC.

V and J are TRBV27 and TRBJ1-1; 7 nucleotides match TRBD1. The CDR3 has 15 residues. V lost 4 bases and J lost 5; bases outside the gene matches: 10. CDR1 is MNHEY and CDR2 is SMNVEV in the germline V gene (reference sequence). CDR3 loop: CASSSPTGRWTEAFF. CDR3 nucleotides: TGTGCCAGCAGTTCCCCGACAGGGCGTTGGACTGAAGCTTTCTTT.

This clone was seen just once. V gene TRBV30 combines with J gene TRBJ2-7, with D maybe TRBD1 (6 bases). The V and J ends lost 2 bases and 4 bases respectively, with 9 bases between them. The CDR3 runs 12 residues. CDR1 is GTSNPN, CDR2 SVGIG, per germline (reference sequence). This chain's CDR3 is CAWSTQGYEQYF. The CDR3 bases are TGTGCCTGGAGTACACAGGGTTACGAGCAGTACTTC.

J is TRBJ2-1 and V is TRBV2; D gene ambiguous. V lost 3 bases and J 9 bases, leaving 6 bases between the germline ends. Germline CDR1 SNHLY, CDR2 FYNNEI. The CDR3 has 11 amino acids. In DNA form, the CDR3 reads TGTGCCAGCAGTGATAACACTGAGCAGTTCTTC. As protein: CASSDNTEQFF. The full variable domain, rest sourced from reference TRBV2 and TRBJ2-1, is EPEVTQTPSHQVTQMGQEVILRCVPISNHLYFYWYRQILGQKVEFLVSFYNNEISEKSEIFDDQFSVERPDGSNFTLKIRSTKLEDSAMYFCASSDNTEQFFGPGTRLTVL.

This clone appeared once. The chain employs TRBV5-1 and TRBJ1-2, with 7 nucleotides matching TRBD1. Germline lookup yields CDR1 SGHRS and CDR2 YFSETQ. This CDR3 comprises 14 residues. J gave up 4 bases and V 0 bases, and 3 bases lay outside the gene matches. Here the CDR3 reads CASSLEGQFYGYTF. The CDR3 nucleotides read TGCGCCAGCAGCTTGGAGGGACAGTTCTATGGCTACACCTTC.

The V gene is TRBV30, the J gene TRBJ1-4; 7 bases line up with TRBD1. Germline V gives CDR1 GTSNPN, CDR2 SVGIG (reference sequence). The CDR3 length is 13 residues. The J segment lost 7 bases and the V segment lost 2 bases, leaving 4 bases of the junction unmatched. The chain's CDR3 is CAWSYRGREKLFF. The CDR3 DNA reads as TGTGCCTGGAGTTACAGGGGCCGTGAAAAACTGTTTTTT.

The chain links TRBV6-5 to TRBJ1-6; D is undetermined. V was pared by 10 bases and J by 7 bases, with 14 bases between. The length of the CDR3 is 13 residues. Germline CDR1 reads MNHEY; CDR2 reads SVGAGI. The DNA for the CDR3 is TGTGCCACCACCCTGGAGCGGAATTCACCCCTCCACTTT. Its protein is CATTLERNSPLHF.

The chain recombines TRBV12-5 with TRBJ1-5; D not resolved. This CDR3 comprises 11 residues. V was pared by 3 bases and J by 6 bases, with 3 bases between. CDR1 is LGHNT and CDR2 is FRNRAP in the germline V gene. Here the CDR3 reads CASGFSQPQHF. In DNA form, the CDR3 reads TGTGCTAGTGGTTTTAGTCAGCCCCAGCATTTT.